These 31 T cell receptor beta chains originate from one sample sequenced in a study of T cells in Graves' hyperthyroidism and ophthalmopathy. Amplified TCR beta CDR3 regions came from RNA transcripts. An initial round of RT-PCR targeting the TCR CDR3 relied on the HTBI primer set. TCRdb re-called the multiplex PCR reads with MiXCR, one entry per CDR3 protein. The top ten clones hold 15% to 20% of a sample with 460,000 or so distinct CDR3 sequences, under 15% of them seen once. Sequenced: blood. These receptors originate from a woman aged 18-29 years with Graves' hyperthyroidism.

This clonotype was counted many times. The chain links TRBV27 to TRBJ1-3; a possible D gene is TRBD1 (5 bases). The CDR3 totals 15 residues. Germline lookup yields CDR1 MNHEY and CDR2 SMNVEV (reference sequence). Trimming removed 6 bases from V and 0 bases from J, with 12 bases in between. In nucleotides, the CDR3 is TGTGCCAGCAGCTCCGACAGCCACTCTGGAAACACCATATATTTT. Its protein product is CASSSDSHSGNTIYF.

This clonotype showed up many times. The V gene is TRBV20-1, the J gene TRBJ1-2; 7 bases align to TRBD1. CDR3 length: 11 amino acids. J gave up 8 bases and V 6 bases, and 6 bases lay outside the gene matches. Per germline, CDR1 DFQATT and CDR2 SNEGSKA (reference sequence). DNA for the CDR3: TGCAGTGCACCGACAGGGACAGGCTACACCTTC. It specifies CSAPTGTGYTF.

This clonotype was counted at least ten times. The genes are TRBV20-1 and TRBJ2-1, with unresolved D. The CDR3 has 12 amino acids. The ends were cut back, 3 bases at V and 5 bases at J, with 8 bases in the middle. The germline V gene has CDR1 DFQATT and CDR2 SNEGSKA (reference sequence). In DNA form, the CDR3 reads TGCAGTGCTAGTGGGCCCCACAATGAGCAGTTCTTC. Translated, it gives CSASGPHNEQFF.

The rearrangement links TRBV29-1 to TRBJ2-3; D possibly uses TRBD1 or TRBD2 (5 bases each). The CDR3 covers 14 residues. Looked up from germline, CDR1 is SQVTM and CDR2 is ANQGSEA. Trimming took off 3 bases at V and 8 bases at J, with 18 bases between the two ends. CDR3 residues: CSVDETGTGGTQYF. The CDR3 nucleotides are TGCAGCGTTGATGAGACGGGAACTGGGGGTACGCAGTATTTT.

This clonotype was found many times. The rearrangement joins TRBV6-1 to TRBJ1-6; D not certain. Trimming cost V 6 bases and J 6 bases, with 12 bases left between them. From germline, CDR1 is MNHNS and CDR2 SASEGT. CDR3 size: 14 residues. This chain's CDR3 is CASSLSSSNSPLHF. For the CDR3, the DNA is TGTGCCAGCAGCCTGTCATCGAGTAATTCACCCCTCCACTTT.

This chain uses TRBV29-1 with TRBJ2-1, with D possibly being TRBD1 (6 bases). Germline V gene lookup returns CDR1 SQVTM and CDR2 ANQGSEA. Trimming shortened V by 4 bases and J by 7 bases, and 20 bases separated the two germline ends. The CDR3 contains 15 residues. The CDR3 spells CSVGFLGGVRNEQFF. CDR3 nucleotide sequence: TGCAGCGTTGGTTTCCTAGGGGGAGTCAGGAATGAGCAGTTCTTC.

This sequence joins TRBV24-1 and TRBJ2-7, with D possibly matching TRBD2 (5 bases). The germline gives CDR1 KGHDR, CDR2 SFDVKD. The CDR3 spans 13 residues. Trimming stripped 5 bases from V and 5 bases from J, with 12 bases between. CDR3 nucleotides: TGTGCCACCAGTGCCGGGGATTTAGACGAGCAGTACTTC. It yields the protein CATSAGDLDEQYF.

Regarding this clonotype: One base away lies a much larger clone, so this may be a sequencing read error. Here the CDR3 reads CASSTLTGGGYEQFF. The CDR3 region has the DNA TGTGCCAGTAGTACCCTGACAGGAGGGGGCTACGAGCAGTTCTTC. This rearrangement joins TRBV19 to TRBJ2-7; maybe TRBD1 (7 bases). Matching the DNA end better, TRBJ2-1 makes the J call doubtful. Per germline, CDR1 LNHDA and CDR2 SQIVND (reference sequence). The CDR3 length is 15 residues.

This clonotype was recorded at least ten times. The CDR3 reads CASSLRQETQYF. Written as DNA, the CDR3 is TGTGCCAGCAGCTTACGCCAAGAGACCCAGTACTTC. V usage is TRBV11-2 and J usage is TRBJ2-5; D call uncertain. CDR1 SGHAT and CDR2 FQNNGV come from the germline V gene. Trimming took off 2 bases at V and 1 base at J, with 2 bases between the two ends. The CDR3 contains 12 residues.

This clonotype was picked up many times. J is TRBJ2-7 and V is TRBV7-9; TRBD2 matches at 11 bases. CDR1 and CDR2 (germline): SEHNR, FQNEAQ (reference sequence). Trimming cost V 2 bases and J 0 bases; bases outside gene matches: 6. This CDR3 spans 17 amino acids. CDR3 region: CASSLRAGTSGSYEQYF. The CDR3 DNA follows: TGTGCCAGCAGCTTACGCGCGGGGACTAGCGGCTCCTACGAGCAGTACTTC.

There are many counts of this clonotype. The rearrangement uses TRBV29-1 and TRBJ2-7, with D possibly being TRBD2 (5 bases). Between the trimmed V and J ends, which lost 1 base and 2 bases, there was a span of 12 bases. Germline V gene sequence: CDR1 SQVTM, CDR2 ANQGSEA. The CDR3 sequence is 14 residues long. The CDR3 reads CSVEVRTGTYEQYF. CDR3 nucleotides: TGCAGCGTTGAAGTTCGGACGGGAACCTACGAGCAGTACTTC.

This clonotype was observed at least ten times. J is TRBJ1-3 and V is TRBV11-2; D is perhaps TRBD1 (5 bases). CDR1 is SGHAT, CDR2 FQNNGV, per germline. The CDR3 has 15 amino acids. V lost 10 bases and J lost 2, with 18 bases in between. CDR3 residues: CAIKQGSTPGNTIYF. In DNA form, the CDR3 reads TGTGCCATTAAGCAGGGCAGTACTCCTGGAAACACCATATATTTT.

V is TRBV20-1 and J is TRBJ2-5; tentatively, D is TRBD1 or TRBD2 (5 bases each). V was clipped by 4 bases and J by 3 bases, with 12 bases between them. The CDR3 loop spans 13 amino acids. CDR1 DFQATT and CDR2 SNEGSKA come from the germline V gene (reference sequence). CDR3 nucleotides: TGCAGTGCTACATTTCAGGGAGAAGAGACCCAGTACTTC. Its translation is CSATFQGEETQYF.

In this sample, this clonotype turned up many times. V is TRBV19 and J is TRBJ2-5, with TRBD2 matching 11 bases. With V trimmed by 4 bases and J by 9 bases, 13 bases remained unmatched. The CDR3 extends over 16 amino acids. CDR1 LNHDA and CDR2 SQIVND come from the germline V gene (reference sequence). CDR3 region: CASSSGLAGRWGAQYF. The CDR3 DNA reads TGTGCCAGTAGTAGCGGACTAGCGGGCCGGTGGGGGGCCCAGTACTTC. The variable domain in full, with the rest retrieved from reference TRBV19 and TRBJ2-5, is DGGITQSPKYLFRKEGQNVTLSCEQNLNHDAMYWYRQDPGQGLRLIYYSQIVNDFQKGDIAEGYSVSREKKESFPLTVTSAQKNPTAFYLCASSSGLAGRWGAQYFGPGTRLLVL.

This clonotype was counted ten times or more. V and J are TRBV10-3 and TRBJ1-1; weak D call: TRBD1 (5 bases). V was cut by 9 bases and J by 2 bases, with 13 bases left in between. The germline gives CDR1 ENHRY, CDR2 SYGVKD. This CDR3 has 13 amino acids. The CDR3 protein is CAMRWGLNTEAFF. The CDR3, as DNA: TGTGCCATGCGTTGGGGCCTCAACACTGAAGCTTTCTTT.

This clonotype has a count of ten or more. V gene TRBV29-1 combines with J gene TRBJ2-3, with a possible D match to TRBD2 (6 bases). CDR3 length: 13 amino acids. Trimming stripped 8 bases from V and 1 base from J, with 13 bases between. CDR1 is SQVTM, CDR2 ANQGSEA, per germline. The CDR3 protein is CSFILARTDTQYF. CDR3 DNA: TGCAGCTTTATTCTAGCGCGCACAGATACGCAGTATTTT.

This clonotype was detected many times. J is TRBJ1-2 and V is TRBV20-1; D might be TRBD1 (6 bases). Germline V CDR1 and CDR2: DFQATT, SNEGSKA (reference sequence). The length of the CDR3 is 13 residues. The ends were cut back, 2 bases at V and 4 bases at J, with 11 bases in the middle. The CDR3: CSARRDNRYGYTF. Here the CDR3 DNA reads TGCAGTGCTAGACGGGACAACCGCTATGGCTACACCTTC.

This clonotype appeared many times. This chain links TRBV12-3 or TRBV12-4 with TRBJ2-3, with D possibly called TRBD1 or TRBD2 (5 bases each). This CDR3 is built from 14 residues. Trimming stripped 1 base from V and 9 bases from J, with 14 bases between. The CDR3 reads CASSLVPSGRTQYF. CDR3 nucleotide sequence: TGTGCCAGCAGTTTAGTCCCATCGGGGCGGACGCAGTATTTT.

The chain employs TRBV27 and TRBJ2-3; D might be TRBD2 (5 bases). The CDR3 length is 15 residues. V gave up 3 bases and J gave up 6 bases, with 16 bases separating them. Germline V gene data show CDR1 as MNHEY and CDR2 as SMNVEV (reference sequence). CDR3 amino acids: CASSFVGWESDTQYF. Here the CDR3 DNA reads TGTGCCAGCAGTTTCGTGGGGTGGGAGTCCGATACGCAGTATTTT.

The chain carries TRBV19 and TRBJ1-2; 7 positions match TRBD1. Germline values: CDR1 LNHDA, CDR2 SQIVND (reference sequence). J lost 4 bases, V lost 4 bases, and 6 bases had no gene match. The CDR3 is 14 amino acids. The CDR3 protein is CASSTNQGVYGYTF. The DNA for the CDR3 is TGTGCCAGTAGTACAAACCAGGGGGTCTATGGCTACACCTTC.

The chain links TRBV5-1 to TRBJ2-7, with 8 nucleotides matching TRBD2. With 4 bases clipped from V and 0 bases from J, the junction kept 3 bases outside the gene matches. The length of the CDR3 is 14 residues. From germline, CDR1 is SGHRS and CDR2 YFSETQ. CDR3 region: CASSPSGSSYEQYV. In DNA form, the CDR3 reads TGCGCCAGCAGCCCCAGCGGGAGCTCCTACGAGCAGTACGTC.

This clonotype was counted ten times or more. V is TRBV11-2 and J is TRBJ1-2; D perhaps matches TRBD1 (5 bases). Germline loops: CDR1 SGHAT, CDR2 FQNNGV. V was pared by 1 base and J by 3 bases, with 12 bases between. The CDR3 is made up of 15 amino acids. The CDR3 loop reads CASSLVGGVYYGYTF. CDR3 nucleotides: TGTGCCAGCAGCTTAGTTGGGGGAGTTTACTATGGCTACACCTTC.

The table lists this clonotype with many counts. The chain couples TRBV14 to TRBJ2-3, with TRBD1 identical over 10 bases. The CDR3 extends over 15 amino acids. Trimming cost V 4 bases and J 6 bases; bases outside gene matches: 7. From germline, CDR1 is SGHDN and CDR2 FVKESK. CDR3 sequence reads: CASSPWTGGSDTQYF. CDR3 DNA sequence: TGTGCCAGCAGCCCATGGACAGGGGGTAGTGATACGCAGTATTTT.

In its sample, this clonotype was seen many times. The rearrangement uses TRBV2 and TRBJ2-1; 9 bases line up with TRBD1. V lost 10 bases to trimming and J lost 3 bases; unmatched junction nucleotides: 4. The CDR3 spans 13 residues. Germline CDR1 reads SNHLY; CDR2 reads FYNNEI. Here the CDR3 reads CAITGGLYNEQFF. As DNA, the CDR3 is TGTGCCATCACAGGGGGCCTCTACAATGAGCAGTTCTTC.

This clonotype was recorded many times. The chain links TRBV7-9 to TRBJ2-3; D may be TRBD1 (6 bases). Trimming took off 6 bases at V and 0 bases at J, with 13 bases between the two ends. Per germline, CDR1 SEHNR and CDR2 FQNEAQ (reference sequence). This CDR3 region has 15 residues. CDR3 nucleotide sequence: TGTGCCAGCAGTGACCAGGGGCTTAGCACAGATACGCAGTATTTT. Translated: CASSDQGLSTDTQYF. Supplemented by reference TRBV7-9 and TRBJ2-3, the full variable domain reads DTGVSQNPRHKITKRGQNVTFRCDPISEHNRLYWYRQTLGQGPEFLTYFQNEAQLEKSRLLSDRFSAERPKGSFSTLEIQRTEQGDSAMYLCASSDQGLSTDTQYFGPGTRLTVL.

The V call is TRBV2, the J call TRBJ2-7; 7 nucleotides align to TRBD1. CDR3 length equals 16 residues. The V gene end was trimmed by 6 bases and the J gene end by 5 bases; junction bases not matched to a gene: 16. Per the germline V gene, CDR1 is SNHLY and CDR2 is FYNNEI. The CDR3 sequence: CASRKRLQGMVDEQYV. DNA of the CDR3: TGTGCCAGCAGAAAACGCCTACAGGGGATGGTGGACGAGCAGTACGTC.

The rearrangement links TRBV29-1 to TRBJ2-5, with a weak D call TRBD2 (5 bases). The V and J ends lost 5 bases and 5 bases respectively, with 12 bases between them. Germline V gene lookup returns CDR1 SQVTM and CDR2 ANQGSEA. This CDR3 has 12 residues. CDR3 region: CSVSGGWETQYF. The CDR3 DNA sequence: TGCAGCGTTTCAGGAGGCTGGGAGACCCAGTACTTC.

In this sample, this clonotype turned up many times. This chain uses TRBV11-2 with TRBJ2-5; 7 bases agree with TRBD2. V lost 3 bases and J lost 1; bases outside the gene matches: 5. The length of the CDR3 is 15 residues. CDR1 is SGHAT, CDR2 FQNNGV, per germline. CDR3 region: CASSFRPGGQETQYF. CDR3 sequence (DNA): TGTGCCAGCAGCTTTCGACCGGGGGGCCAAGAGACCCAGTACTTC.

This clonotype was counted at least ten times. The chain uses TRBV6-1 and TRBJ1-5, with D perhaps matching TRBD1 (6 bases). V was shortened by 9 bases and J by 0 bases, with 18 bases between the two germline ends. The CDR3 consists of 16 residues. The germline CDR1 and CDR2 sequences are MNHNS and SASEGT. CDR3 nucleotides: TGTGCCAGTACTCCGGGACACGCCATTAGCAATCAGCCCCAGCATTTT. The encoded protein is CASTPGHAISNQPQHF.

Note on this clonotype: A read error may explain this, as a much larger clone is one base away. The chain uses TRBV7-3 and TRBJ2-2; 9 bases align to TRBD1. The CDR3 is 15 residues long. The V gene's germline CDR1 is SGHTA and CDR2 FQGTGA. Written as DNA, the CDR3 is TGTGCCCGCAGCTTAGGGACAGGGCGGACCGGGGAGCTGTTTTTT. Protein product: CARSLGTGRTGELFF.

The sample holds many counts of this clonotype. The rearrangement uses TRBV6-1 and TRBJ1-1; 7 bases fit TRBD1. The CDR3 is 15 residues long. The ends lost 5 bases at V and 4 bases at J; junction bases unmatched: 10. Germline values: CDR1 MNHNS, CDR2 SASEGT. The CDR3 DNA reads TGTGCCAGCAGTCCCAGACAGGGATCGGGCACTGAAGCTTTCTTT. This encodes CASSPRQGSGTEAFF.